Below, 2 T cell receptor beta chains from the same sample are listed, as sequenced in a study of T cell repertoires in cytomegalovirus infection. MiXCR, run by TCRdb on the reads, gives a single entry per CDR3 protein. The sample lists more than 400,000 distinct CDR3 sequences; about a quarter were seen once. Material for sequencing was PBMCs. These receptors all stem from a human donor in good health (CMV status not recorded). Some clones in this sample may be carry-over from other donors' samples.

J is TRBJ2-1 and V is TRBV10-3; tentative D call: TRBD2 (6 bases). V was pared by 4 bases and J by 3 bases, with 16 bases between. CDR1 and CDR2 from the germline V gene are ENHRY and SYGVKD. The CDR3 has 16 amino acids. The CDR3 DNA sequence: TGTGCCATCAGTGTGAAATCGGCGGGAAGCTACAATGAGCAGTTCTTC. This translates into CAISVKSAGSYNEQFF.

The CDR3 DNA follows: TGTGCCAGCAGCTCTCGACTAGCGCTGAGCACAGATACGCAGTATTTT. Residues: CASSSRLALSTDTQYF. The chain employs TRBV5-6 and TRBJ2-3; 8 bases line up with TRBD2. J lost 0 bases, V lost 3 bases, and 6 bases had no gene match. The CDR3 extends over 16 amino acids. Germline values: CDR1 SGHDT, CDR2 YYEEEE.